Listed below are T cell receptor beta chains from one sample, sequenced in a study of metastatic and nonmetastatic thyroid tumors. TCRdb re-called the PCR reads through MiXCR. The sample lists around 26,000 clones; more than 15% were seen once. The source material was blood. These receptors were collected from a male donor with papillary thyroid cancer or a benign thyroid nodule (not recorded which). Some clones in this sample may be carry-over from other donors' samples. Each CDR3 is given with its conserved first and last residue.

V	J	CDR3
TRBV27	TRBJ1-5	CDSSEYGQGFSNQPQHF
TRBV9	TRBJ1-1	CASSVSGASDTEAFF
TRBV25-1	TRBJ2-7	CASSPDHGTGVGEQYF
TRBV7-9	TRBJ2-3	CASSTLGQRASTDTQYF
TRBV5-1	TRBJ2-7	CASSLNSQQYF
TRBV6-1	TRBJ1-5	CASRHRILESSQHF
TRBV11-3	TRBJ2-2	CASSLDGPTGELFF
TRBV18	TRBJ2-7	CASSPPGIYEQYF
TRBV11-2	TRBJ2-1	CASSPGGCCRASYNEQFF
TRBV3-1	TRBJ1-6	CASSQFNSPLHF
TRBV12-3/TRBV12-4	TRBJ2-2	CASRSTIAGGELFF
TRBV7-2	TRBJ1-6	CASSFPGNSPLHF
TRBV5-1	TRBJ2-7	CASSFGLAVEQYF
TRBV19	TRBJ1-2	CASKADRIGYGYTF
TRBV4-1	TRBJ1-2	CASSQATGYGYTF
TRBV11-2	TRBJ2-7	CASSLDGGYPTPYEQYF
TRBV20-1	TRBJ2-7	CSARDLTGSEQYF
TRBV7-8	TRBJ1-3	CASSLTVSIGNSGNTIYF
TRBV9	TRBJ2-7	CASSLPRIPSYEQYF
TRBV5-6	TRBJ2-3	CASSSLGGEVGDTQYF
TRBV2	TRBJ2-7	CASSPREREGYEQYF
TRBV11-2	TRBJ2-7	CASSVNWTAYEQYF
TRBV9	TRBJ2-2	CSSTWGTEYTGELFF
TRBV30	TRBJ2-7	CARRQAYDHYF
TRBV27	TRBJ2-5	CASSGLAGQETQYF
TRBV2	TRBJ1-5	CASRRTGQGDQPQHF
TRBV27	TRBJ1-5	CASSLVSNQPQHF
TRBV19	TRBJ2-1	CASSIDGGLAGVSEQFF
TRBV13	TRBJ1-2	CASSLGGPTRYGYTF
TRBV5-4	TRBJ2-7	CASSSSGTGAYEQYF
TRBV6-5	TRBJ2-3	CASSYSPGGRGSTQYF
TRBV20-1	TRBJ2-3	CSARDRSGHTTDTQYF
TRBV6-5	TRBJ2-1	CASSYSNGGEQFF
TRBV30	TRBJ1-2	CAWSVYGGYGYTF
TRBV6-6	TRBJ2-5	CASSYGLAGVSRETQYF
TRBV5-1	TRBJ2-2	CASSFFGQGASGELFF
TRBV2	TRBJ1-6	CASTPNTYNSPLHF
TRBV4-1	TRBJ1-5	CASSQEDRARQPQHF
TRBV5-5	TRBJ1-1	CASTGGGPEAFF